This T cell receptor (beta chain) comes out of a study of graft-versus-host responses after intestinal transplantation. Across the study: All of the recipients had induction that used anti-thymocyte globulin, then tacrolimus and steroids for about 3 years.

This clone was seen only a few times. Its antigen is as yet unknown. CDR1 and CDR2 from the germline V gene are WNHNN and SYGVQD (reference sequence). Trimming took 6 bases from V and 3 from J; bases not matched to a gene: 12. The CDR3 loop spans 16 amino acids. Some clones are missing from TCRdb's copy, which holds only in-frame ones; the method was immunoSEQ multiplex PCR. This repertoire shows approximately 71,000 clones, around 89% found once; its top ten account for around 2.7%. Study-level points and caveats: Ileal or blood samples showed some GvH clones first, and such clones were also found in recipient marrow.

The starting material was unstimulated CD8+ T cells sorted from spleen or lymph node cells, obtained before intestinal transplant. This sequence was found in a human donor who received an intestinal transplant. The J gene is TRBJ2-7, the V gene TRBV10-1; 9 nucleotides align to TRBD1. The CDR3 DNA reads TGCGCCAGCAGGGAGACTAGGGACAGGGCGTACTACGAGCAGTACTTC. As protein: CASRETRDRAYYEQYF.